This paragraph covers one TCR beta chain sequence. These data belong to a study of blood T cell repertoires in COVID-19. The overall study: Sites across the United States, Italy and Spain contributed samples from acute and convalescent COVID-19. T cells, B-cell-depleted T cells, or PBMCs supplied cDNA or gDNA.

V lost 0 bases and J lost 2; bases outside the gene matches: 10. This CDR3 comprises 17 residues. Germline V gene sequence: CDR1 ENHRY, CDR2 SYGVKD. How the authors handled the data: Amplification from reference gene primers served as the basis for estimated nucleated cell counts. Assay used: immunoSEQ multiplex PCR; TCRdb lists only in-frame clones, some missing. V, J and clone size reflect that table, while D and trimming were determined from the DNA. The data contain 100,000 to 150,000 clones, less than 90% of them singletons. This clonotype was obtained from a man aged 80 or over with active or convalescent COVID-19. V and J are TRBV10-3 and TRBJ2-7; TRBD2 matches 7 bases. Source material: peripheral blood. The CDR3 DNA sequence: TGTGCCATCAGTGAGTCGAGCGGGAACAGGCGAGCCTACGAGCAGTACTTC. Protein: CAISESSGNRRAYEQYF.